One and the same sample provided the 21 T cell receptor beta chains below, sequenced in a study of cytomegalovirus exposure and HLA in healthy donors. The PCR employed 60 Vbeta primers together with 13 Jbeta primers. TCRdb's table, derived via immunoSEQ multiplex PCR, lists solely in-frame clones and lacks some. Found here are under 200,000 clones, roughly 81% of them singletons; the top ten hold less than 15%. Input material: PBMCs. Receptors originate from a woman aged 45-65 years in good health and CMV-seronegative.

The chain uses TRBV5-6 and TRBJ1-6; D remains ambiguous. The V gene lost 2 bases and the J gene lost 6 bases, with 9 bases spanning the gap. The germline V gene has CDR1 SGHDT and CDR2 YYEEEE. This CDR3 is 14 amino acids long. Here the CDR3 reads CASSLKAPNSPLHF. The CDR3 DNA follows: TGTGCCAGCAGCTTAAAAGCACCTAATTCACCCCTCCACTTT.

Details on this clone: Other DNA sequences in this specimen translate into the identical CDR3. The J gene is TRBJ1-1, the V gene TRBV29-1; 8 bases are a match to TRBD1. The trim removed 6 bases at V and 1 base at J, leaving 1 base unmatched. Germline values: CDR1 SQVTM, CDR2 ANQGSEA. There are 12 residues in the CDR3. The CDR3 nucleotides are TGCAGCGTCACAGGGGGGAACACTGAAGCTTTCTTT. Translating it yields CSVTGGNTEAFF. Full variable domain (missing parts from reference TRBV29-1 and TRBJ1-1): SAVISQKPSRDICQRGTSLTIQCQVDSQVTMMFWYRQQPGQSLTLIATANQGSEATYESGFVIDKFPISRPNLTFSTLTVSNMSPEDSSIYLCSVTGGNTEAFFGQGTRLTVV.

The genes are TRBV4-3 and TRBJ2-5; D is perhaps TRBD1 (6 bases). Germline assignment: CDR1 LGHNA and CDR2 YSLEER. The ends were cut back, 1 base at V and 4 bases at J, with 16 bases in the middle. CDR3 length equals 16 residues. CDR3 residues: CASSQASIGRGETQYF. The CDR3 DNA sequence: TGCGCCAGCAGCCAAGCGTCAATTGGCAGGGGAGAGACCCAGTACTTC.

The chain uses TRBV4-3 and TRBJ2-7, with TRBD2 matching 10 bases. Per germline, CDR1 LGHNA and CDR2 YSLEER. Trimming removed 1 base from V and 4 bases from J; junction bases left unmatched: 4. The CDR3 has 15 residues. CDR3 sequence reads: CASSQATSGMYEQYF. The DNA of the CDR3 is TGCGCCAGCAGCCAAGCTACTAGCGGGATGTACGAGCAGTACTTC.

The chain employs TRBV6-1 and TRBJ1-1; no definite D call. The CDR3 is made up of 13 amino acids. Germline V gene lookup returns CDR1 MNHNS and CDR2 SASEGT. Trimming cost V 8 bases and J 1 base, with 11 bases left between them. The CDR3 loop is CASLVTGNTEAFF. The CDR3 DNA sequence: TGTGCCAGCCTGGTAACGGGGAACACTGAAGCTTTCTTT.

The chain is built from TRBV18 and TRBJ2-7; TRBD2 matches 10 bases. J lost 6 bases, V lost 3 bases, and 8 bases had no gene match. CDR1 and CDR2 from the germline V gene are KGHSH and LQKENI. CDR3 length: 15 residues. The CDR3, as DNA: TGTGCCAGCTCACCGGTCCTAGCGGGGGAGTCCGAGCAGTACTTC. Protein product: CASSPVLAGESEQYF.

The J gene is TRBJ2-2, the V gene TRBV28; 7 bases fit TRBD1. V dropped 2 bases and J dropped 6; count of bases not matched to a gene: 9. Germline-derived CDR1 and CDR2 are MDHEN and SYDVKM. The CDR3 runs to 16 residues. CDR3 nucleotide sequence: TGTGCCAGCAGTTTAATACTGTCACAGGGGTCCGGGGAGCTGTTTTTT. Amino acid sequence: CASSLILSQGSGELFF.

This clone was observed a handful of times. J is TRBJ2-7 and V is TRBV5-1, with a tentative D call TRBD2 (5 bases). The CDR3 extends over 16 amino acids. Germline loops: CDR1 SGHRS, CDR2 YFSETQ. V was trimmed by 1 base and J by 4 bases, leaving 18 bases between them. The CDR3 protein is CASSLTPSGESYEQYF. Written as DNA, the CDR3 is TGCGCCAGCAGCTTGACACCATCCGGGGAGTCGTACGAGCAGTACTTC.

V is TRBV9 and J is TRBJ2-4; 11 bases are shared with TRBD1. The CDR3 has 17 amino acids. After removal of 0 bases from V and 6 bases from J, the junction contained 8 bases not matched to a gene. CDR1 and CDR2 from the germline V gene are SGDLS and YYNGEE. The CDR3 DNA reads as TGTGCCAGCAGCGTAGCGGGACAGGGGGTCGGGGTAAACATTCAGTACTTC. Its translation: CASSVAGQGVGVNIQYF.

The DNA for the CDR3 is TGTGCCAGTAGTCCAGGGACGGGACAATTCACCCTCCACTTT. It translates to CASSPGTGQFTLHF. The chain combines TRBV19 with TRBJ1-6; D perhaps matches TRBD1 (6 bases). The germline gives CDR1 LNHDA, CDR2 SQIVND (reference sequence). The CDR3 sequence is 14 residues long. The V and J ends lost 5 bases and 14 bases respectively, with 19 bases between them.

This chain joins TRBV11-3 and TRBJ2-7; 10 bases match TRBD2. Germline V gives CDR1 SGHNT, CDR2 YENEEA. The V and J ends lost 6 bases and 5 bases, in that order; junction bases with no gene match: 7. The CDR3 loop spans 14 amino acids. This chain's CDR3 is CASSPGTSVHEQYF. The CDR3 nucleotides are TGTGCCAGCAGTCCCGGGACTAGCGTCCACGAGCAGTACTTC.

The V and J genes are TRBV30 and TRBJ2-5, with 7 bases that match TRBD2. The DNA end is a closer match to TRBJ2-7, so the J assignment may be wrong. The germline CDR1 and CDR2 sequences are GTSNPN and SVGIG (reference sequence). The CDR3 has 15 residues. CDR3 coding DNA: TGTGCCTGGACGCCTTTGGTAGCGGGTCTCTACGAGCAGTACTTC. Protein product: CAWTPLVAGLYEQYF.

The rearrangement joins TRBV7-9 to TRBJ2-2; D perhaps matches TRBD1 (5 bases). The germline CDR1 and CDR2 sequences are SEHNR and FQNEAQ (reference sequence). There are 15 residues in the CDR3. The V gene lost 0 bases and the J gene lost 5 bases, with 10 bases spanning the gap. CDR3 amino acids: CASSLAAGRTGELFF. Written as DNA, the CDR3 is TGTGCCAGCAGCTTAGCGGCAGGGCGGACCGGGGAGCTGTTTTTT.

The chain has TRBV28 and TRBJ2-7; D not certain. The CDR3 length is 14 residues. Trimming cost V 2 bases and J 5 bases, with 13 bases left between them. Germline V CDR1 and CDR2: MDHEN, SYDVKM. CDR3 residues: CASSLGPAGDEQYF. Here the CDR3 DNA reads TGTGCCAGCAGTTTAGGGCCGGCAGGCGACGAGCAGTACTTC.

This chain connects TRBV11-3 to TRBJ2-3; 9 bases map to TRBD1. From germline, CDR1 is SGHNT and CDR2 YENEEA. The CDR3 length is 16 residues. After removal of 2 bases from V and 2 bases from J, the junction contained 5 bases not matched to a gene. The CDR3 nucleotides read TGTGCCAGCAGCTTACGACAGGGGGGCTTCACAGATACGCAGTATTTT. It encodes CASSLRQGGFTDTQYF.

This sequence joins TRBV18 and TRBJ2-5, with TRBD1 as a possible D gene (7 bases). CDR3 size: 18 residues. Trimming pared 3 bases from V and 0 bases from J, leaving 20 bases between. CDR1 and CDR2 (germline): KGHSH, LQKENI. The DNA of the CDR3 is TGTGCCAGCTCACCGACTGAAATCGGGGGACAGTACCAAGAGACCCAGTACTTC. Protein: CASSPTEIGGQYQETQYF.

The chain couples TRBV6-5 to TRBJ2-5, with D possibly TRBD2 on 6 matching bases. V dropped 0 bases and J dropped 9 bases, with 14 bases sitting between them. The CDR3 is 14 residues long. Per the germline V gene, CDR1 is MNHEY and CDR2 is SVGAGI. CDR3 bases: TGTGCCAGCAGTTACTCGAACCCTCCGGGGGCCCAGTACTTC. This codes for CASSYSNPPGAQYF.

This chain links TRBV11-2 with TRBJ2-3, with 10 bases that match TRBD1. CDR3 length: 15 residues. Losses at the gene ends were 5 bases for V and 3 bases for J; bases not matched to a gene: 5. The germline gives CDR1 SGHAT, CDR2 FQNNGV. The CDR3: CASSADRGRTDTQYF. The CDR3, as DNA: TGTGCCAGCAGCGCCGACAGGGGGCGGACAGATACGCAGTATTTT. Variable domain in full (rest from reference TRBV11-2 and TRBJ2-3): EAGVAQSPRYKIIEKRQSVAFWCNPISGHATLYWYQQILGQGPKLLIQFQNNGVVDDSQLPKDRFSAERLKGVDSTLKIQPAKLEDSAVYLCASSADRGRTDTQYFGPGTRLTVL.

The chain employs TRBV7-2 and TRBJ2-5; D possibly corresponds to TRBD2 (5 bases). V lost 5 bases and J lost 5, with 18 bases in between. CDR1 is SGHTA, CDR2 FQGNSA, per germline. The CDR3 totals 15 residues. The CDR3 loop reads CASSQRVQIRETQYF. In DNA form, the CDR3 reads TGTGCCAGCAGCCAGAGGGTCCAAATCAGGGAGACCCAGTACTTC. Full variable domain (outside the CDR3, taken from reference TRBV7-2 and TRBJ2-5): GAGVSQSPSNKVTEKGKDVELRCDPISGHTALYWYRQSLGQGLEFLIYFQGNSAPDKSGLPSDRFSAERTGGSVSTLTIQRTQQEDSAVYLCASSQRVQIRETQYFGPGTRLLVL.

About this clone: The junction does not match germline at one end; this may be a read error. This chain links TRBV7-9 with TRBJ2-2; 9 bases match TRBD1. This CDR3 has 17 residues. Germline CDR1 is SEHNR and CDR2 is FQNEAQ (reference sequence). The CDR3 protein is CSSSSSPGQGFTGELFF. The CDR3 DNA sequence: TGTTCCAGCAGCTCTTCCCCGGGACAGGGTTTTACCGGGGAGCTGTTTTTT.

The V gene is TRBV6-1, the J gene TRBJ2-7; 9 bases align to TRBD2. The CDR3 is made up of 15 amino acids. V was clipped by 4 bases and J by 1 base; unmatched bases: 5. Germline CDR1 is MNHNS and CDR2 is SASEGT. The CDR3 sequence: CASSASSGVSYEQYF. DNA of the CDR3: TGTGCCAGCAGTGCCTCTAGCGGGGTATCCTACGAGCAGTACTTC.